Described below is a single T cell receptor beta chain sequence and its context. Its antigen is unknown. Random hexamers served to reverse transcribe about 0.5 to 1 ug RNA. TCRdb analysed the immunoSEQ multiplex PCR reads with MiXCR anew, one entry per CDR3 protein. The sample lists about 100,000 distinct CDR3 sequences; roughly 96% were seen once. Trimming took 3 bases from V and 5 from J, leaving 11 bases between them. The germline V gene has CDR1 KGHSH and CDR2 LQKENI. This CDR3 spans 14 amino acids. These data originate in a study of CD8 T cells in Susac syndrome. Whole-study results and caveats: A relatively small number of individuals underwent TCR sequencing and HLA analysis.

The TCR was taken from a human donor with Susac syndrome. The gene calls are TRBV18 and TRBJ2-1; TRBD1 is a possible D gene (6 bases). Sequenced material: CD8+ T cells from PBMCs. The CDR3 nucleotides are TGTGCCAGCTCACCCCAGGGGCGAAACAATGAGCAGTTCTTC. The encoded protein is CASSPQGRNNEQFF. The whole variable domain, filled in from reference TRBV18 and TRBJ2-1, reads NAGVMQNPRHLVRRRGQEARLRCSPMKGHSHVYWYRQLPEEGLKFMVYLQKENIIDESGMPKERFSAEFPKEGPSILRIQQVVRGDSAAYFCASSPQGRNNEQFFGPGTRLTVL.